This entry is about one T cell receptor beta chain. Its antigen is currently unknown. This entry belongs to a study of OX40 agonist ivuxolimab in advanced cancers. Study-level points and caveats: A proportion of nonresponders additionally exhibited low normalized T-cell clonal expansion.

The data were produced by immunoSEQ multiplex PCR, yet TCRdb's version contains in-frame clones alone and is incomplete. Of 37,000 or so clones listed, approximately 86% are singletons. Source: CD4+ or CD8+ T cells sorted from blood, taken in a trial of the OX40 agonist ivuxolimab. This TCR was recovered from an adult with an advanced solid tumor such as melanoma, head and neck, liver or kidney cancer.

The CDR3 coding sequence is TGTGCCAGCAGTGGGGACTATCGAAATGAGCAGTTCTTC. This codes for CASSGDYRNEQFF. The rearrangement links TRBV6-1 to TRBJ2-1; 7 bases fit TRBD2. With V trimmed by 4 bases and J by 7 bases, 4 bases remained unmatched. The CDR3 spans 13 residues. Germline V lookup: CDR1 MNHNS, CDR2 SASEGT.